Listed below are T cell receptor beta chains from one sample, sequenced in a study of immune characterization of retroperitoneal liposarcoma. Each CDR3 protein gets one entry after TCRdb re-called the PCR reads with MiXCR. This sample has 2,000 to 2,500 distinct CDR3 sequences, with around a third found just once. The source material was tumor tissue. The source is a male donor with retroperitoneal liposarcoma. CDR3s include the opening cysteine and the closing phenylalanine or tryptophan. A D gene is named only where the DNA matches it firmly. Size values are once, few and many counts, or a class for expanded clones, and some rows have none.

V gene	J gene	clone size	D gene	CDR3 DNA	CDR3 protein
TRBV7-2	TRBJ2-1	large	.	TGTGCCAGCAGCGGCGAGCTGGGTGTGGGAGAGACCCAGTTCTTC	CASSGELGVGETQFF
TRBV12-3/TRBV12-4	TRBJ1-6	.	.	TGTGCCAGCAGTTTAAATTCACCCCTCCACTTT	CASSLNSPLHF
TRBV6-4	TRBJ2-1	.	TRBD2	TGTGCCAGCAGTGACTCGACTAGCGGGAGCAATGAGCAGTTCTTC	CASSDSTSGSNEQFF
TRBV6-5	TRBJ2-1	medium-sized	.	TGTGCCAGCAGGGCGAGGAATGAGCAGTTCTTC	CASRARNEQFF
TRBV7-2	TRBJ2-1	few	TRBD2	TGTGCCAGCAGCTTAGACAGCGGGGGGTACAATGAGCAGTTCTTC	CASSLDSGGYNEQFF
TRBV6-5	TRBJ2-1	few	TRBD2	TGTGCCAGCAGTCGTACCGGGACTAGGGGAGATTACGAGCAGTTCTTC	CASSRTGTRGDYEQFF
TRBV25-1	TRBJ2-3	.	.	TGTGCCAGCAGTGAATTGGTCAGGTACACAGATACGCAGTATTTT	CASSELVRYTDTQYF
TRBV6-1	TRBJ2-1	large	TRBD2	TGTGCCAGTCATAGCGGGAGGGCCTACAATGAGCAGTTCTTC	CASHSGRAYNEQFF
TRBV6-6	TRBJ1-6	few	.	TGTGCCAGCAGTTACTCGACGGCAGGGGCCCTCTATAATTCACCCCTCCACTTT	CASSYSTAGALYNSPLHF
TRBV6-4	TRBJ2-2	few	.	TGTGCCAGCAGTGACAGGGCTAGCACCGGGGAGCTGTTTTTT	CASSDRASTGELFF
TRBV6-1	TRBJ2-1	.	.	TGTGCCAGCAGTAAAGGCCGTAATGAGCAGTTCTTC	CASSKGRNEQFF
TRBV6-1	TRBJ2-7	.	TRBD2	TGTGCCAGCAGTGAAGTTCAAAGCCCTAGCGGGGGACGTACCTACAATGAGCAGTACTTC	CASSEVQSPSGGRTYNEQYF
TRBV27	TRBJ2-7	.	.	TGTGCCAGCACCTCAGGGCCCTCCTACGAGCAGTACTTC	CASTSGPSYEQYF
TRBV6-5	TRBJ2-7	medium-sized	.	TGTGCCAGCAGTTACTCTGCCGGCCCACCCTCCTACGAGCAGTACTTC	CASSYSAGPPSYEQYF
TRBV6-5	TRBJ2-1	few	.	TGTGCCAGCAGTTACTCGAGATTCAAGGGGACCATCTACAATGAGCAGTTCTTC	CASSYSRFKGTIYNEQFF
TRBV6-1	TRBJ2-3	medium-sized	.	TGTGCCAGCAGTTCCACGGGGGCTTCCACAGATACGCAGTATTTT	CASSSTGASTDTQYF
TRBV4-1	TRBJ2-1	.	.	TGCGCCAGCAGCCCCCCTTATAAATTCAGGGGACCTCTCCCTTACAATGAGCAGTTCTTC	CASSPPYKFRGPLPYNEQFF
TRBV28	TRBJ2-1	.	.	TGTGCCAGCAGCCTTGGGACTTCGGGTGAGCAGTTCTTC	CASSLGTSGEQFF
TRBV7-3	TRBJ2-1	.	TRBD2	TGTGCCAGCAGCTTAACATTGCGGGGGGGGGGGGACAATGAGCAGTTCTTC	CASSLTLRGGGDNEQFF
TRBV6-2/TRBV6-3	TRBJ2-3	few	.	TGTGCCAGCAGTTACTTTGGGGGAAGCACAGATACGCAGTATTTT	CASSYFGGSTDTQYF
TRBV6-6	TRBJ2-1	.	TRBD2	TGTGCCAGCACCCCCGGGACTAGCATGGGTGAGCAGTTCTTC	CASTPGTSMGEQFF
TRBV12-3/TRBV12-4	TRBJ2-5	.	.	TGTGCCAGCAGTTTTTCGGGTCCAGAGACCCAGTACTTC	CASSFSGPETQYF
TRBV6-1	TRBJ2-2	.	.	TGTGCCAGCAGTGAATGGGCAGTCACCGGGGAGCTGTTTTTT	CASSEWAVTGELFF
TRBV7-8	TRBJ1-1	.	TRBD1	TGTGCCAGCAGCTCCCCAGGGGGGCGTAACACTGAAGCTTTCTTT	CASSSPGGRNTEAFF
TRBV6-8	TRBJ2-3	.	TRBD2	TGTGCCAGCAGACAGGGAAGCGGGAGGGGCGATACGCAGTATTTT	CASRQGSGRGDTQYF
TRBV27	TRBJ2-1	large	TRBD2	TGTGCCAGCAGCCCCGCACTAGCGGGGGCTGAGCAGTTCTTC	CASSPALAGAEQFF
TRBV6-8	TRBJ2-6	.	.	TGTGCCAGCCGCCCGGACCGCTCTGGGGCCAACGTCCTGACTTTC	CASRPDRSGANVLTF
TRBV7-2	TRBJ2-5	.	TRBD2	TGTGCCAGCAGCGAAACTAGCGGGAAGGGGGGGGAGACCCAGTACTTC	CASSETSGKGGETQYF
TRBV10-2	TRBJ2-1	.	TRBD2	TGCGCCAGCGCCACACCGGGACTAGCGGGACCTGACCACAATGAGCAGTTCTTC	CASATPGLAGPDHNEQFF
TRBV12-3/TRBV12-4	TRBJ2-7	medium-sized	.	TGTGCCAGCAGTTTAGTTCAGCTGAGCTCCTACGAGCAGTACTTC	CASSLVQLSSYEQYF
TRBV11-1	TRBJ2-3	medium-sized	TRBD2	TGTGCCAGCAGCAACGGAAGGTTTATAGCGGGAAGACGCACAGATACGCAGTATTTT	CASSNGRFIAGRRTDTQYF
TRBV6-1	TRBJ2-7	medium-sized	.	TGTGCCAGCAGTGACGGACCGCCTGGCCTCTACGAGCAGTACTTC	CASSDGPPGLYEQYF
TRBV7-6	TRBJ2-3	medium-sized	.	TGTGCCAGCAGCCTCGTTGGGGGTGGAGATACGCAGTATTTT	CASSLVGGGDTQYF
TRBV11-3	TRBJ2-7	once	TRBD2	TGTGCCAGCAGCTTAGCAGCGGGATCTCCCTACGAGCAGTACTTC	CASSLAAGSPYEQYF
TRBV6-1	TRBJ2-1	large	TRBD2	TGTGCCAGCAGCCCTTGGGGGACTAACTACAATGAGCAGTTCTTC	CASSPWGTNYNEQFF
TRBV7-2	TRBJ2-1	large	.	TGTGCCAGCAGCTTAGAATATACCTCCTACAATGAGCAGTTCTTC	CASSLEYTSYNEQFF
TRBV12-3/TRBV12-4	TRBJ2-1	.	TRBD2	TGTGCCAGCAGTCGAGCGGGAGGGACTGAGCAGTTCTTC	CASSRAGGTEQFF
TRBV6-1	TRBJ2-7	large	TRBD2	TGTGCCAGCAGCCCACCGGGACTAGCGAATGAGCAGTACTTC	CASSPPGLANEQYF
TRBV6-8	TRBJ2-4	once	TRBD1	TGTGCCAGCAGTCCCCTCCCGGGACAGCTAGCCAAAAACATTCAGTACTTC	CASSPLPGQLAKNIQYF
TRBV6-5	TRBJ1-5	.	TRBD1	TGTGCCAGCAGGAGACAGGGTGGGGGGAATAGCAATCAGCCCCAGCATTTT	CASRRQGGGNSNQPQHF
TRBV7-2	TRBJ2-6	medium-sized	.	TGTGCCAGCAGCCCAAGGCGGGGTCCTGGGGCCAACGTCCTGACTTTC	CASSPRRGPGANVLTF
TRBV6-8	TRBJ2-1	.	TRBD2	TGTGCCAGCAGTTCCGCGGGAGCCCGGAATGAGCAGTTCTTC	CASSSAGARNEQFF
TRBV7-6	TRBJ2-6	.	.	TGTGCCACTGGGGTTGGGGCCAACGTCCTGACTTTC	CATGVGANVLTF
TRBV7-3	TRBJ2-1	few	.	TGTGCCAGCAGCTTCCAGGCAGGGTTCGACAATGAGCAGTTCTTC	CASSFQAGFDNEQFF
TRBV6-1	TRBJ2-7	.	.	TGTGCCAGCAGTGAACGTGTCGCCGGCAATGAGCAGTACTTC	CASSERVAGNEQYF